The next 4 T cell receptor beta chains were all read from a single sample in a study of identical twins. TCRdb reprocessed the 5' RACE reads via MiXCR and lists one record per CDR3 protein. The table lists 430,000 or so distinct CDR3 sequences, approximately 24% of them singletons. The same sample was also used in a study of T cells expressing NK-cell markers.

The sequenced sample was CD4+ T cells sorted from blood. The origin of the receptors is a woman in her late teens or twenties in good health.

This CDR3 reads CAISQRSASRSDEQFF. Here the CDR3 DNA reads TGTGCCATAAGCCAAAGAAGTGCTAGCCGGAGCGATGAGCAGTTCTTC. V and J are TRBV2 and TRBJ2-1; D is perhaps TRBD2 (5 bases). The CDR3 consists of 16 residues. Per the germline V gene, CDR1 is SNHLY and CDR2 is FYNNEI. Trimming took 10 bases from V and 8 from J, leaving 27 bases between them.

This clonotype has only a few counts. The chain uses TRBV12-3 or TRBV12-4 and TRBJ2-1; D is ambiguous. This CDR3 spans 14 amino acids. Trimming cost V 6 bases and J 2 bases, with 11 bases left between them. CDR3 bases: TGTGCCAGCAGCGGATTTTTGGCCTACAATGAGCAGTTCTTC. Protein sequence: CASSGFLAYNEQFF.

In this sample, this clonotype turned up many times. The gene calls are TRBV20-1 and TRBJ1-2; D is ambiguous. Trimming shortened V by 3 bases and J by 4 bases, and 0 bases separated the two germline ends. The CDR3 has 9 amino acids. Germline V gene sequence: CDR1 DFQATT, CDR2 SNEGSKA (reference sequence). The CDR3 sequence is CSASYGYTF. The DNA of the CDR3 is TGCAGTGCTAGCTATGGCTACACCTTC.

There are many counts of this clonotype. The chain has TRBV7-9 and TRBJ1-2, with TRBD1 identical over 10 bases. V dropped 5 bases and J dropped 7; count of bases not matched to a gene: 10. The germline V gene encodes CDR1 SEHNR and CDR2 FQNEAQ (reference sequence). The CDR3 extends over 15 amino acids. CDR3 sequence reads: CASSPRDRGISGYTF. DNA of the CDR3: TGTGCCAGCAGCCCAAGGGACAGGGGCATCTCTGGCTACACCTTC. Combining the CDR3 with reference TRBV7-9 and TRBJ1-2 gives the whole variable domain DTGVSQNPRHKITKRGQNVTFRCDPISEHNRLYWYRQTLGQGPEFLTYFQNEAQLEKSRLLSDRFSAERPKGSFSTLEIQRTEQGDSAMYLCASSPRDRGISGYTFGSGTRLTVV.